This T cell receptor beta chain emerged from a study of OX40 agonist ivuxolimab in advanced cancers. Study background: Participants, 82.7% male, averaged roughly 60 years of age, ranging from about 20 to 80. Regarding the study as a whole: Within 6 weeks, CD4+ and CD8+ blood T cells expanded clonally at 0.1 to 3.0 mg/kg.

V shed 7 bases, J shed 4 bases, and the junction held 6 bases outside the gene matches. The CDR3 covers 14 residues. Per germline, CDR1 MNHEY and CDR2 SVGAGI. Sequencing used immunoSEQ multiplex PCR; TCRdb keeps in-frame clones, though not all of them. Of about 77,000 clones in the sample, around 83% were seen once. With respect to this clone: The target antigen is unknown.

The sample consisted of CD4+ or CD8+ T cells sorted from blood, taken in a trial of the OX40 agonist ivuxolimab. This clonotype was obtained from an adult with an advanced solid tumor such as melanoma, head and neck, liver or kidney cancer. J is TRBJ1-1 and V is TRBV6-5, with 10 bases fitting TRBD1. CDR3 DNA: TGTGCCAGCACTAGGGACAGGGGTGGCACTGAAGCTTTCTTT. Protein: CASTRDRGGTEAFF.